Below, 23 T cell receptor beta chains from the same sample are listed, as sequenced in a study of molecular identifiers for immune sequencing clone quantification. MiXCR, run by TCRdb on the PCR reads, gives a single entry per CDR3 protein. The sample lists 90,000 or so distinct CDR3 sequences; about 23% were seen once. Sequencing was performed on naive CD8+ T cells from blood, with Jurkat cell RNA spiked in. Regarding subset: FACS-sorted CD8+CD4-CCR7+CD45RA+ naive T cells. All receptors derive from a human donor in good health. Some libraries in this study had Jurkat cell RNA spiked in.

As concerns this clonotype: This could be a read error, since a much larger clone is one nucleotide away. This chain uses TRBV6-5 with TRBJ2-7; 7 bases map to TRBD1. The germline CDR1 and CDR2 sequences are MNHEY and SVGAGI. Trimming took 7 bases from V and 4 from J; bases not matched to a gene: 10. The CDR3 has 14 amino acids. The CDR3 coding sequence is TGTGCCAGCACCCAATCTGCGACAGGGTACGAGCAGTACTTC. Translating gives CASTQSATGYEQYF.

This clonotype was detected a few times. The chain is built from TRBV7-9 and TRBJ2-5; D may be TRBD1 or TRBD2 (5 bases each). Germline V gene lookup returns CDR1 SEHNR and CDR2 FQNEAQ (reference sequence). With 3 bases removed from V and 0 bases from J, the gap between germline ends came to 14 bases. This CDR3 is built from 16 residues. The CDR3 bases are TGTGCCAGCAGCTTCCCGGGACCAGGCTACCAAGAGACCCAGTACTTC. Encoded protein: CASSFPGPGYQETQYF.

Regarding this clonotype: A much larger clone differs from this one at a single base, so this may be a read error. The rearrangement joins TRBV28 to TRBJ1-4, with D unresolved. Germline V lookup: CDR1 MDHEN, CDR2 SYDVKM. The CDR3 length is 16 residues. V gave up 4 bases and J gave up 3 bases, with 15 bases separating them. The CDR3 reads CASSSTAGPANEKLFF. The CDR3 bases are TGTGCCAGCAGTTCAACGGCGGGTCCGGCTAATGAAAAACTGTTTTTT.

About this clonotype: The junction departs from germline at one end; a sequencing error may be responsible. The gene calls are TRBV12-3 or TRBV12-4 and TRBJ2-7, with 9 bases lining up with TRBD2. The CDR3 runs 14 residues. CDR3 sequence reads: CASSPGLAAYKQYF. CDR3 nucleotides: TGTGCCAGCAGTCCGGGACTAGCAGCCTACAAGCAGTACTTC.

Regarding this clonotype: One end of the junction fails to match germline, which may point to a read error. The rearrangement links TRBV7-7 to TRBJ2-1; 12 nucleotides match TRBD1. This CDR3 region has 16 residues. Germline CDR1 SSHAT, CDR2 FNYEAQ (reference sequence). The CDR3 sequence: CASSLEPGQGAYEQFF. As DNA, the CDR3 is TGTGCTAGCAGCTTAGAGCCGGGACAGGGGGCCTATGAGCAGTTCTTC.

This sequence joins TRBV19 and TRBJ2-3, with D perhaps given as TRBD1 or TRBD2 (5 bases each). The CDR3 is 15 residues long. V was pared by 8 bases and J by 0 bases, with 15 bases between. The germline V gene encodes CDR1 LNHDA and CDR2 SQIVND (reference sequence). The CDR3 DNA is TGTGCCAGTGGGTGGGGGAGCCTGAGCACAGATACGCAGTATTTT. Protein: CASGWGSLSTDTQYF.

This clonotype was counted at least ten times. The J gene is TRBJ2-7, the V gene TRBV11-2; possibly TRBD1 for D (6 bases). Germline CDR1 reads SGHAT; CDR2 reads FQNNGV. The germline V and J ends were trimmed by 5 bases and 2 bases, with 10 bases remaining between them. The length of the CDR3 is 13 residues. Here the CDR3 reads CASSVGQTYEQYF. DNA for the CDR3: TGTGCCAGCAGCGTAGGACAGACCTACGAGCAGTACTTC. The whole variable domain, remainder taken from reference TRBV11-2 and TRBJ2-7, is EAGVAQSPRYKIIEKRQSVAFWCNPISGHATLYWYQQILGQGPKLLIQFQNNGVVDDSQLPKDRFSAERLKGVDSTLKIQPAKLEDSAVYLCASSVGQTYEQYFGPGTRLTVT.

This clonotype came up once. The chain employs TRBV30 and TRBJ2-1; D is uncertain. This CDR3 is 11 amino acids long. The V end was cut by 5 bases, the J end by 10 bases, with 12 bases between. Germline V lookup: CDR1 GTSNPN, CDR2 SVGIG (reference sequence). CDR3 nucleotide sequence: TGTGCCTGGCCCCTCGGTACCGAGCAGTTCTTC. Protein sequence: CAWPLGTEQFF.

V gene TRBV5-3 combines with J gene TRBJ1-1, with TRBD1 matching over 11 bases. TRBV5-3 is annotated as an ORF whose role is uncertain. This CDR3 is built from 14 residues. V shed 8 bases, J shed 7 bases, and the junction held 10 bases outside the gene matches. The CDR3, as DNA: TGTGCCAGCAGCCCGGGGACAGGGGGTATTGAAGCTTTCTTT. It encodes CASSPGTGGIEAFF.

This clonotype came up many times. The chain links TRBV27 to TRBJ1-5; D not resolved. Trimming stripped 4 bases from V and 0 bases from J, with 4 bases between. The CDR3 has 13 amino acids. CDR1 MNHEY and CDR2 SMNVEV come from the germline V gene (reference sequence). This CDR3 reads CASSSSSNQPQHF. The CDR3 nucleotides are TGTGCCAGCAGTTCCAGTAGCAATCAGCCCCAGCATTTT.

There are a few counts of this clonotype. The chain uses TRBV18 and TRBJ2-1; 13 bases match TRBD2. The V gene's germline CDR1 is KGHSH and CDR2 LQKENI. The CDR3 consists of 19 residues. Trimming removed 5 bases from V and 1 base from J; junction bases left unmatched: 11. In nucleotides, the CDR3 is TGTGCCAGCTCAAGGACTAGCGGGGGTGAGATCGGGTCCTACAATGAGCAGTTCTTC. It encodes CASSRTSGGEIGSYNEQFF.

This clonotype was counted many times. The chain has TRBV19 and TRBJ1-1; perhaps TRBD1 as D (5 bases). Deletions cut 5 bases from V and 4 bases from J, with 11 bases between. The CDR3 covers 13 residues. Looked up from germline, CDR1 is LNHDA and CDR2 is SQIVND (reference sequence). The CDR3 sequence is CASSQGLFTEAFF. CDR3 bases: TGTGCCAGTAGTCAGGGTCTATTCACTGAAGCTTTCTTT.

This clonotype was observed a few times. The chain uses TRBV11-2 and TRBJ1-4; 7 bases map to TRBD1. The CDR3 covers 16 residues. Unmatched junction bases numbered 12, after V lost 5 bases and J lost 6 bases. CDR1 and CDR2 (germline): SGHAT, FQNNGV. The CDR3 DNA sequence: TGTGCCAGCAGCCAGGGGGACTCAGGTTGGGATGAAAAACTGTTTTTT. Its protein product is CASSQGDSGWDEKLFF.

This clonotype has at least ten counts. The genes are TRBV27 and TRBJ1-6; 7 bases are a match to TRBD1. V dropped 5 bases and J dropped 10; count of bases not matched to a gene: 17. Germline V gene data show CDR1 as MNHEY and CDR2 as SMNVEV (reference sequence). The CDR3 sequence is 17 residues long. The CDR3 spells CASSPMTATGINSPLHF. CDR3 bases: TGTGCCAGCAGTCCAATGACCGCGACAGGGATTAACTCACCCCTCCACTTT.

At least ten counts were recorded for this clonotype. The DNA of the CDR3 is TGTGCCTGGGACAGCCAAAACACCGGGGAGCTGTTTTTT. Translation gives CAWDSQNTGELFF. This chain connects TRBV30 to TRBJ2-2; a possible D gene is TRBD1 (5 bases). V was cut by 5 bases and J by 2 bases, with 9 bases left in between. Germline V CDR1 and CDR2: GTSNPN, SVGIG (reference sequence). The CDR3 runs 13 residues.

The table lists this clonotype with many counts. This rearrangement joins TRBV12-3 or TRBV12-4 to TRBJ2-3, with unresolved D. V lost 1 base, J lost 2 bases, and 7 bases lay in between. CDR3 size: 14 residues. In nucleotides, the CDR3 is TGTGCCAGCAGTTTAGTCCCCGACACAGATACGCAGTATTTT. Residues: CASSLVPDTDTQYF.

This chain connects TRBV27 to TRBJ2-3, with 12 bases aligning to TRBD2. The CDR3 totals 15 residues. Trimming took 4 bases from V and 4 from J; bases not matched to a gene: 3. Germline CDR1 MNHEY, CDR2 SMNVEV (reference sequence). Written as DNA, the CDR3 is TGTGCCAGCAGTTCCCTAGCGGGAGGGTCAGATACGCAGTATTTT. Translated: CASSSLAGGSDTQYF.

The chain joins TRBV6-6 to TRBJ2-2; 10 bases fit TRBD2. J gave up 3 bases and V 1 base, and 2 bases lay outside the gene matches. The CDR3 has 16 residues. CDR1 and CDR2 from the germline V gene are MNHNY and SVGAGI (reference sequence). The CDR3 reads CASSYLAGGYTGELFF. The CDR3 DNA follows: TGTGCCAGCAGTTACTTAGCGGGAGGCTACACCGGGGAGCTGTTTTTT.

This clonotype has only a few counts. The rearrangement links TRBV14 to TRBJ2-7; the match to TRBD1 covers 11 bases. With V trimmed by 1 base and J by 4 bases, 3 bases remained unmatched. Germline lookup yields CDR1 SGHDN and CDR2 FVKESK. This CDR3 is 15 amino acids long. CDR3 nucleotides: TGTGCCAGCAGCCAAGGGACAGGGGGCGGGTACGAGCAGTACTTC. Its protein product is CASSQGTGGGYEQYF.

This clonotype was picked up one time. One base away lies a much larger clone, so this may be a sequencing read error. The genes are TRBV7-2 and TRBJ1-4; 8 nucleotides agree with TRBD1. Germline V gives CDR1 SGHTA, CDR2 FQGNSA. The CDR3 runs to 14 residues. CDR3 DNA sequence: TGTGCCCGCAGTTTTGGACAGGGTGCGGAAAAACTGTTTTTT. Amino acid sequence: CARSFGQGAEKLFF.

This clonotype was observed a few times. This chain connects TRBV30 to TRBJ1-5, with D hard to call. V dropped 0 bases and J dropped 3 bases, with 6 bases sitting between them. This CDR3 comprises 13 residues. CDR1 is GTSNPN and CDR2 is SVGIG in the germline V gene (reference sequence). The CDR3: CAWSVFSNQPQHF. The CDR3 DNA sequence: TGTGCCTGGAGTGTATTTTCCAATCAGCCCCAGCATTTT.

Notes on this clonotype: Likely a read error: the CDR3 ends without its conserved phenylalanine or tryptophan. The V call is TRBV6-2 or TRBV6-3, the J call TRBJ1-1; 10 bases match TRBD1. The CDR3 runs to 14 residues. Germline assignment: CDR1 MNHEY and CDR2 SVGEGT. With V trimmed by 6 bases and J by 6 bases, 7 bases remained unmatched. The CDR3 reads CASRPTGGFAEAFL. DNA for the CDR3: TGTGCCAGCAGACCGACAGGGGGCTTCGCTGAAGCTTTCCTT.

The rearrangement uses TRBV6-1 and TRBJ2-7; 9 nucleotides align to TRBD1. There are 14 residues in the CDR3. J lost 10 bases, V lost 10 bases, and 17 bases had no gene match. The germline V gene encodes CDR1 MNHNS and CDR2 SASEGT. The CDR3 reads CATHGQGFRCEQYF. CDR3 DNA: TGTGCCACCCACGGACAGGGGTTTAGGTGCGAACAGTACTTC.